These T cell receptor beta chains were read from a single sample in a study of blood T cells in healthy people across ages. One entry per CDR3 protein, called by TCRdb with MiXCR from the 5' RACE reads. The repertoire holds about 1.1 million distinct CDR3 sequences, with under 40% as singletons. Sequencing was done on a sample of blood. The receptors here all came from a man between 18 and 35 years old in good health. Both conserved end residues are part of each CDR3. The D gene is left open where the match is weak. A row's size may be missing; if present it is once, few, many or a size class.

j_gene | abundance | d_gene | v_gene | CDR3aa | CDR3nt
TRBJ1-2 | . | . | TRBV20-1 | CSVRGAGYGYTF | TGCAGTGTGCGGGGGGCAGGCTATGGCTACACCTTC
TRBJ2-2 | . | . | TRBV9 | CASSAPNTGELFF | TGTGCCAGCAGCGCCCCGAACACCGGGGAGCTGTTTTTT
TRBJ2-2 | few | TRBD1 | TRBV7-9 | CASSLDRVNTGELFF | TGTGCCAGCAGTCTGGACAGGGTAAACACCGGGGAGCTGTTTTTT
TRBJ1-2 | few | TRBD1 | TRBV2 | CASQTGGMVGYTF | TGTGCCAGCCAGACAGGGGGAATGGTTGGCTACACCTTC
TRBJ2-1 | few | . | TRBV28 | CASSWAGHYNEQFF | TGTGCCAGCAGCTGGGCGGGACATTACAATGAGCAGTTCTTC
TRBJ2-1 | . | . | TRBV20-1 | CSASGQPSSYNEQFF | TGCAGTGCTAGTGGACAGCCTAGCTCCTACAATGAGCAGTTCTTC
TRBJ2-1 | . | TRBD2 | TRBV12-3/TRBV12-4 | CASTFIGLAGGNEQFF | TGTGCCAGCACCTTTATAGGACTAGCGGGGGGGAATGAGCAGTTCTTC
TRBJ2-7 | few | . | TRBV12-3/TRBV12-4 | CASSPRGQEIYSGQYF | TGTGCCAGCAGTCCCCGGGGCCAGGAAATCTATTCGGGGCAGTACTTC
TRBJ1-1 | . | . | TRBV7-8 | CASSSPDFPPGGTEAFF | TGTGCCAGCAGCTCCCCGGACTTCCCCCCTGGGGGTACTGAAGCTTTCTTT
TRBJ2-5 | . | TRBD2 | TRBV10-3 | CAITFGLGEYQETQYF | TGTGCCATCACCTTTGGACTAGGGGAGTACCAAGAGACCCAGTACTTC
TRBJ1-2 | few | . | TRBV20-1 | CSARYQGSDGYTF | TGCAGTGCTAGGTACCAGGGATCGGATGGCTACACCTTC
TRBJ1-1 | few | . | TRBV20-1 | CSARDEGGGGAEAFF | TGCAGTGCTAGAGATGAGGGTGGGGGAGGCGCTGAAGCTTTCTTT
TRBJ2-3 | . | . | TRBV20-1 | CSAGVSGRADTQYF | TGCAGTGCTGGGGTTTCAGGCCGGGCAGATACGCAGTATTTT
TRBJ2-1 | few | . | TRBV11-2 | CASSWGGGQPYNEQFF | TGTGCCAGCAGCTGGGGGGGGGGCCAACCCTACAATGAGCAGTTCTTC
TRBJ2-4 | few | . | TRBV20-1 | CSAGLAKNIQYF | TGCAGTGCTGGGCTAGCCAAAAACATTCAGTACTTC
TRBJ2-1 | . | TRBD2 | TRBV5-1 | CASSLTPSGGKEQFF | TGCGCCAGCAGCTTGACTCCCAGCGGGGGCAAGGAGCAGTTCTTC
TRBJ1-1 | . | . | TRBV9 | CASSGTLGSTEAFF | TGTGCCAGCAGCGGTACCCTGGGGAGCACTGAAGCTTTCTTT
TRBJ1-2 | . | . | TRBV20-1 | CSARSGLNYGYTF | TGCAGTGCCCGATCGGGGCTTAACTATGGCTACACCTTC
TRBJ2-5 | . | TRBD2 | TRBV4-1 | CASSQGGGVQETQYF | TGCGCCAGCAGCCAAGGTGGGGGGGTGCAAGAGACCCAGTACTTC
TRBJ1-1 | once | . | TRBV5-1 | CASSLAGRGVTNTEAFF | TGCGCCAGCAGCTTGGCCGGGAGAGGGGTAACGAACACTGAAGCTTTCTTT
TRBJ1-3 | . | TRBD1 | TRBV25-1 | CASSATGISGNTIYF | TGTGCCAGCAGCGCGACAGGGATATCTGGAAACACCATATATTTT
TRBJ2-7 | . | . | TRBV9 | CASSPEGPPSYEQYF | TGTGCCAGCAGCCCGGAGGGACCTCCCTCCTACGAGCAGTACTTC
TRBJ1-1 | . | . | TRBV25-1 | CASSESGVLGNTEAFF | TGTGCCAGCAGTGAATCGGGGGTTCTGGGGAACACTGAAGCTTTCTTT
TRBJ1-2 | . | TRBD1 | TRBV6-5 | CASKGTANHGYTF | TGTGCCAGCAAAGGGACAGCTAACCATGGCTACACCTTC
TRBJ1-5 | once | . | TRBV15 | CATSRDLMFQHF | TGTGCCACCAGCAGAGATCTAATGTTTCAGCATTTT
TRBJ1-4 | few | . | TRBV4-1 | CASSLRLRANEKLFF | TGCGCCAGCAGCCTAAGGCTGAGGGCTAATGAAAAACTGTTTTTT
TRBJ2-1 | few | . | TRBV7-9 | CASSLAGRGYNEQFF | TGTGCCAGCAGCTTAGCGGGCAGGGGCTACAATGAGCAGTTCTTC
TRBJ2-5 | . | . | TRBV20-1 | CSASQGDWYKETQYF | TGCAGTGCTAGTCAAGGGGACTGGTATAAAGAGACCCAGTACTTC
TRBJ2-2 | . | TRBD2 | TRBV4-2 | CASSQAGGDTGELFF | TGTGCCAGCAGCCAAGCGGGGGGGGACACCGGGGAGCTGTTTTTT
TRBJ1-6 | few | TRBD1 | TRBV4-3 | CASSQDPPTGVGSPLHF | TGCGCCAGCAGCCAAGATCCCCCGACAGGGGTAGGGTCACCCCTCCACTTT
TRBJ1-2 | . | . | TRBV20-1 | CSAHGGQKDYGYTF | TGCAGTGCTCACGGGGGACAAAAGGACTATGGCTACACCTTC
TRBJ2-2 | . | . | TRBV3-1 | CASSQDWTVRGQGGELFF | TGTGCCAGCAGCCAAGATTGGACAGTAAGGGGACAAGGCGGGGAGCTGTTTTTT
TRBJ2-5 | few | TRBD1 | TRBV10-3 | CAISYRTGGGVETQYF | TGTGCCATCAGTTATAGGACAGGGGGCGGAGTAGAGACCCAGTACTTC
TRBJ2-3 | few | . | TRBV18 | CASSPSQGGTDTQYF | TGTGCCAGCTCACCATCACAGGGTGGCACAGATACGCAGTATTTT
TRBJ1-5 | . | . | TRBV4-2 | CASSQSRERNQPQHF | TGTGCCAGCAGCCAAAGCAGGGAGAGAAATCAGCCCCAGCATTTT
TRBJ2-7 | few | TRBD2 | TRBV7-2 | CASSPVGTSSEQYF | TGTGCCAGCAGCCCGGTGGGGACTAGCAGCGAGCAGTACTTC
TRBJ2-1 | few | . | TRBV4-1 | CASSQGALPNNEQFF | TGCGCCAGCAGCCAAGGGGCCCTCCCAAACAATGAGCAGTTCTTC
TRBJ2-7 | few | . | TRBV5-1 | CASSLEENEQYF | TGCGCCAGCAGCTTGGAGGAAAACGAGCAGTACTTC
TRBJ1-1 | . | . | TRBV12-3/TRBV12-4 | CASRVQGYTEAFF | TGTGCCAGCAGGGTACAGGGATACACTGAAGCTTTCTTT
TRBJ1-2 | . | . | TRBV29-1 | CSVEARDYGYTF | TGCAGCGTTGAAGCCCGAGACTATGGCTACACCTTC
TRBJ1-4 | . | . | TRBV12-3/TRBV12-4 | CASTTSAATNEKLFF | TGTGCCAGCACCACGAGCGCTGCAACTAATGAAAAACTGTTTTTT
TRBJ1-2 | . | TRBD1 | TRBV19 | CASTLNRGGNYGYTF | TGTGCCAGTACCCTCAACAGGGGAGGGAACTATGGCTACACCTTC
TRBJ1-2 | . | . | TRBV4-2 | CASSQIQGANYGYTF | TGTGCCAGCAGCCAAATCCAGGGAGCTAACTATGGCTACACCTTC
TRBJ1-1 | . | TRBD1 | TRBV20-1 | CSAQNRGQLNTEAFF | TGCAGTGCCCAAAACCGGGGACAGTTGAACACTGAAGCTTTCTTT
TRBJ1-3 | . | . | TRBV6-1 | CASSEGNSGNTIYF | TGTGCCAGCAGTGAGGGGAACTCTGGAAACACCATATATTTT
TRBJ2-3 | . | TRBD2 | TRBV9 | CASSVRLAGATDTQYF | TGTGCCAGCAGCGTCCGGCTAGCGGGGGCCACAGATACGCAGTATTTT
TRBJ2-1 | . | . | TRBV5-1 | CASSSPGTKGTRGPNEQFF | TGCGCCAGCAGCTCCCCCGGGACAAAGGGAACGAGGGGTCCCAATGAGCAGTTCTTC